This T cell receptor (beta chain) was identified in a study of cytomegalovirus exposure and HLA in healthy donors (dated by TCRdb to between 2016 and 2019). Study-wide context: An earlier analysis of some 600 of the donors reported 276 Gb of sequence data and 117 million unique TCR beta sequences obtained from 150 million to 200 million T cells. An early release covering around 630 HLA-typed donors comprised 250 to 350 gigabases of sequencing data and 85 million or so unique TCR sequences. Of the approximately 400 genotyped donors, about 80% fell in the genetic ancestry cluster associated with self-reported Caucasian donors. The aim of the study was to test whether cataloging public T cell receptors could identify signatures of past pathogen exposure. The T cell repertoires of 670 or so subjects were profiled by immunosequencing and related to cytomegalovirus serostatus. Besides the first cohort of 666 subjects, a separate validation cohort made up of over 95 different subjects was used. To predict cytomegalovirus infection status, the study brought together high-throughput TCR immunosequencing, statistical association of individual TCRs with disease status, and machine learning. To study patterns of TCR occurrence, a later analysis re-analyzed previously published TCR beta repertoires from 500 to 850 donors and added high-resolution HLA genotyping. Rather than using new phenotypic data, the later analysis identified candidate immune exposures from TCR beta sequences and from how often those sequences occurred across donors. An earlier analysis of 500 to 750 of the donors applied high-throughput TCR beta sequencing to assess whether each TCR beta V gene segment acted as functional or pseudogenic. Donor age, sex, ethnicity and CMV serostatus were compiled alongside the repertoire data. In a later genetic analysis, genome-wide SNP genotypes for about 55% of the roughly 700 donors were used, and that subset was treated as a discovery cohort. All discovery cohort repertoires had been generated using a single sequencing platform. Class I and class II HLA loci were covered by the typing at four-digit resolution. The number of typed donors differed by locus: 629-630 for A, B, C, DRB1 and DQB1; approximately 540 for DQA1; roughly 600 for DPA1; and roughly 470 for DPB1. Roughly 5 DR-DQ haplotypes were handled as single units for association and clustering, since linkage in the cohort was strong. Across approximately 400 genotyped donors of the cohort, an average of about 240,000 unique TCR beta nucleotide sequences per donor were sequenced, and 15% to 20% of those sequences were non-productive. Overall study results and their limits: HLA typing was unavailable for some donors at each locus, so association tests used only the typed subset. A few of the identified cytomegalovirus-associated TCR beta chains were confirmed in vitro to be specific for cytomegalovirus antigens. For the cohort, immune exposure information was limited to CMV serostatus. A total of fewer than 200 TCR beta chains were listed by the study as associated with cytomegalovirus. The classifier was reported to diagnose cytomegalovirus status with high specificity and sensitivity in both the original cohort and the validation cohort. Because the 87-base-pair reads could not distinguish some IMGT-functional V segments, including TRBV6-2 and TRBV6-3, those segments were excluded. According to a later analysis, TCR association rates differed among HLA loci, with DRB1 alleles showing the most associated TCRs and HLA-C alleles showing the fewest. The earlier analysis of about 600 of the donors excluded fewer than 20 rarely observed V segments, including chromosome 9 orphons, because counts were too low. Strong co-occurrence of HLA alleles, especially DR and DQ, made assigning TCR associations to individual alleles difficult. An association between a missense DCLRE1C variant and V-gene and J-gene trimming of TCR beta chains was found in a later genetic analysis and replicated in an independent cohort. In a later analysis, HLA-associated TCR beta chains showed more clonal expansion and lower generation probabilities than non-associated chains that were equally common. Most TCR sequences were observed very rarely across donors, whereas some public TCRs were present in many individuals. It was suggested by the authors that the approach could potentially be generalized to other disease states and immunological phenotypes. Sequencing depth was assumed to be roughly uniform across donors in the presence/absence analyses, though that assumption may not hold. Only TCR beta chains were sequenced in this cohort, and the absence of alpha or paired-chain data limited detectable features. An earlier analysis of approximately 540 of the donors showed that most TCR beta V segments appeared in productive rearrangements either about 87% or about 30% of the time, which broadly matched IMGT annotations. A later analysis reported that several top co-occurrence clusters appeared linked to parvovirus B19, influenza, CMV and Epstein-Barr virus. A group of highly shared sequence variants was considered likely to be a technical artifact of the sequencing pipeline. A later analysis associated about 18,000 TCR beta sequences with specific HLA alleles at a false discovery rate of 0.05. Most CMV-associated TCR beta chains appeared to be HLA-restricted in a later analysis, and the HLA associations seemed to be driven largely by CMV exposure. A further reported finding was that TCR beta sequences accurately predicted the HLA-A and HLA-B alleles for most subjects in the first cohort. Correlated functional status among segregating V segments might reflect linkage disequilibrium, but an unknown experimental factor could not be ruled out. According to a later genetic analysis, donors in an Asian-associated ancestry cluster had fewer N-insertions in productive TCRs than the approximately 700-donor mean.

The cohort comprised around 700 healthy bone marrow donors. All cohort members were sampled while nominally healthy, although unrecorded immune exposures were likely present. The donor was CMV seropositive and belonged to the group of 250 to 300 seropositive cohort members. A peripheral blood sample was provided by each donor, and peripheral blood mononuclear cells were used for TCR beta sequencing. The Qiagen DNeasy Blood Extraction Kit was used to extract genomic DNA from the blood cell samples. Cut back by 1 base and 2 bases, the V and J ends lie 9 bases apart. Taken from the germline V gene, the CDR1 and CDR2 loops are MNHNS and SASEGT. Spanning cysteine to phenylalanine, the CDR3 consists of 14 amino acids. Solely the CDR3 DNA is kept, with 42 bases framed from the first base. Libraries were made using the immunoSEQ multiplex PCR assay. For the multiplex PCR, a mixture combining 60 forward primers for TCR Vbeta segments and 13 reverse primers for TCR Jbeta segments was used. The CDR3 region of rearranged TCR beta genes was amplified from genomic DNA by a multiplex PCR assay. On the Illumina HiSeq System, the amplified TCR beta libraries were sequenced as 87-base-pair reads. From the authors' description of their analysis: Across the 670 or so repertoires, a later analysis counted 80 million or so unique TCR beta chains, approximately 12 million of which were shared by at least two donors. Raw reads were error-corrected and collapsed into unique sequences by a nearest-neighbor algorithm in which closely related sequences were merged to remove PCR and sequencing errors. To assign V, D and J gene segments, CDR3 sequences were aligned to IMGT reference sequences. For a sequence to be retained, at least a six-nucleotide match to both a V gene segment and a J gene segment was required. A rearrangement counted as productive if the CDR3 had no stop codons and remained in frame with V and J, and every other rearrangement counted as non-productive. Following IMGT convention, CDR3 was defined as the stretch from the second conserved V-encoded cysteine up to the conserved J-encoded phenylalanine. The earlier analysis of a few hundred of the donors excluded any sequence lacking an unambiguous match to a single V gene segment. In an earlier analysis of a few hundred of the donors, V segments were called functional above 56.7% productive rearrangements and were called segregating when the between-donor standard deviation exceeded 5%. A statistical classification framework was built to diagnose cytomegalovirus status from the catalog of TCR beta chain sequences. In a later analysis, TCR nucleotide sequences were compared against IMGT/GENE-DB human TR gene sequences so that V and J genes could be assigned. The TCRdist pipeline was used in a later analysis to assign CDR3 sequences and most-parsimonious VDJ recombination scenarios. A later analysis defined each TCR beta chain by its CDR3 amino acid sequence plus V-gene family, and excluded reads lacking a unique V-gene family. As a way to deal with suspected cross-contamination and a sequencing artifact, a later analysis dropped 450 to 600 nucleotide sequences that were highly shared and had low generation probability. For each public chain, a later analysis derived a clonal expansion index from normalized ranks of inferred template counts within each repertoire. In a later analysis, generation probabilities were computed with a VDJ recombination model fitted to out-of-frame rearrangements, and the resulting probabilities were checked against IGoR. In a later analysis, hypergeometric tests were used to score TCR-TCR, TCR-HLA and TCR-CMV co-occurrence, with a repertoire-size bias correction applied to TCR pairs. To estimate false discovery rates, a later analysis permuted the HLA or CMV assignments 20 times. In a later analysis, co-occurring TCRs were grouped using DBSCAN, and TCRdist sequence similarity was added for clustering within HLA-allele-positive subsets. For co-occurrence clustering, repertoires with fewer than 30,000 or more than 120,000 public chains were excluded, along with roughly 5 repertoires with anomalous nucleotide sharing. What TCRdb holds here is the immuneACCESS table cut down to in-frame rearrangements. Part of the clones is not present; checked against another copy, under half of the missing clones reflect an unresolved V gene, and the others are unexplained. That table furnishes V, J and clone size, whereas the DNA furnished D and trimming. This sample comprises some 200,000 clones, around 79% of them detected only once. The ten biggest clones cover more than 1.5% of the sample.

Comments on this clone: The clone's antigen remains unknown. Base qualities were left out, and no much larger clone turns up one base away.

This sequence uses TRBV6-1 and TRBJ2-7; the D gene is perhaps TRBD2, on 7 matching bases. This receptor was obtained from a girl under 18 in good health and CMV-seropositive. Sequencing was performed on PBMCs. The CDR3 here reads CASSEVGGPYEQYF. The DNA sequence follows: TGTGCCAGCAGTGAAGTGGGGGGGCCCTACGAGCAGTACTTC.